This entry is about one T cell receptor beta chain. With random hexamers, reverse transcription was performed on roughly 0.5 to 1 ug of RNA. TCRdb itself ran the immunoSEQ multiplex PCR reads through MiXCR, one entry per CDR3 protein. This sample has over 100,000 distinct CDR3 sequences, with about 94% found just once. This record belongs to a study of CD8 T cells in Susac syndrome. Input material: CD8+ T cells from PBMCs. The receptor comes from a human donor with Susac syndrome.

The CDR3 nucleotides are TGTGCCAGCAGCTTAACGGGGGGGGCAAGGGATACGCAGTATTTT. Translating gives CASSLTGGARDTQYF. The chain joins TRBV7-3 to TRBJ2-3, with a weak D call TRBD2 (7 bases). The CDR3 totals 15 residues. CDR1 and CDR2 from the germline V gene are SGHTA and FQGTGA. V lost 0 bases, J lost 6 bases, and 13 bases lay in between. Full variable domain (missing parts from reference TRBV7-3 and TRBJ2-3): GAGVSQTPSNKVTEKGKYVELRCDPISGHTALYWYRQSLGQGPEFLIYFQGTGAADDSGLPNDRFFAVRPEGSVSTLKIQRTERGDSAVYLCASSLTGGARDTQYFGPGTRLTVL.